The clone carrying this TCR beta chain has a count of ten or more. The antigen remains undetermined. This entry belongs to a study of blood T cells in healthy people across ages. Study observations and caveats: Those diversity estimates obtained from one million T cells were thought to be underestimates. The unsorted PBMCs prevented any conclusive comparison of naive versus antigen-experienced cells.

Germline CDR1 and CDR2: LNHNV and YYDKDF (reference sequence). The CDR3 loop spans 18 amino acids. V shed 6 bases, J shed 6 bases, and the junction held 19 bases outside the gene matches. Sample-barcoded 5' priming and a J-beta primer mix drove a second PCR of roughly 7 to 11 cycles. TCRdb re-derived calls from the 5' RACE reads in MiXCR, one entry per CDR3 protein. The table shows 1 million or so distinct CDR3 sequences, with 40% to 45% occurring only once. Sequencing was performed on blood. The receptor was derived from a woman in her sixties in good health. V usage is TRBV15 and J usage is TRBJ2-4; 8 positions match TRBD1. For the CDR3, the DNA is TGTGCCACCAGTCCGAGACAGGGGCTCGCAGGGGTTGGAAACATTCAGTACTTC. Translation: CATSPRQGLAGVGNIQYF.